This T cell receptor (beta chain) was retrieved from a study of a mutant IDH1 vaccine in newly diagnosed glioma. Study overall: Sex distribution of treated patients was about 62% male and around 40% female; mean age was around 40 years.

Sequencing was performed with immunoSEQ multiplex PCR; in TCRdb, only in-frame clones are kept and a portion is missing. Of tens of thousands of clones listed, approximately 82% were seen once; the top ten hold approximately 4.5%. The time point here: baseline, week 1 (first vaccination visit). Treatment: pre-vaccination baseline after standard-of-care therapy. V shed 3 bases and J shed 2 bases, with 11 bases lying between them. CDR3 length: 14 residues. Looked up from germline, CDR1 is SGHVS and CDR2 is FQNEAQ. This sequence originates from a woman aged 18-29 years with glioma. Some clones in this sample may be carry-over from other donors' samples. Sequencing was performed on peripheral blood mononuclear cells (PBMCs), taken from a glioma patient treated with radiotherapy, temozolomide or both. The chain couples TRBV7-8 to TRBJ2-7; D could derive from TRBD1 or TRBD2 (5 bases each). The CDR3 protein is CASSFRDGAYEQYF. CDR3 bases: TGTGCCAGCAGCTTCCGGGACGGAGCCTACGAGCAGTACTTC.